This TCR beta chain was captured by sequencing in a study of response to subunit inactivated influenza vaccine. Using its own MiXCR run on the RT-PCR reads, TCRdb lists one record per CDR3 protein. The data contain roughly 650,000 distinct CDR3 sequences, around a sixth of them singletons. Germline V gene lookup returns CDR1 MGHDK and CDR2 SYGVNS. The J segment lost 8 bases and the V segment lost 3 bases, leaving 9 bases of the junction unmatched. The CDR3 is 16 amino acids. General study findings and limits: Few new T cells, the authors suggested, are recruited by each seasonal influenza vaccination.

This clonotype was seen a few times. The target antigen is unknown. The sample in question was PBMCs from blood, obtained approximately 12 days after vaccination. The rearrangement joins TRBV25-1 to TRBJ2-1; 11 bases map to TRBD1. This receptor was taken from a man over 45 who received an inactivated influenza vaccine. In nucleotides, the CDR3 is TGTGCCAGCAGTGACGTACCGGGACAGGGGGGGCATGAGCAGTTCTTC. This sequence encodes CASSDVPGQGGHEQFF.